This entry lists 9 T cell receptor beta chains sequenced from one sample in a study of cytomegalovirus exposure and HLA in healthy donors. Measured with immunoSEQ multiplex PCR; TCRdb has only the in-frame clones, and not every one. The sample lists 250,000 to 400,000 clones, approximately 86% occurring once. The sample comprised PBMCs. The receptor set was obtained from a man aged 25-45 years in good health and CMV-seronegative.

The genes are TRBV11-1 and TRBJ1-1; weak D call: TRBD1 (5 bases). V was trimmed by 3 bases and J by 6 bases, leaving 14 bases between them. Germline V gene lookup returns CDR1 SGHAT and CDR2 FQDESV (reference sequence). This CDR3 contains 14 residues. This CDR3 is CASSLGLSTAEAFF. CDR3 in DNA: TGTGCCAGCAGCTTGGGACTGTCTACCGCTGAAGCTTTCTTT.

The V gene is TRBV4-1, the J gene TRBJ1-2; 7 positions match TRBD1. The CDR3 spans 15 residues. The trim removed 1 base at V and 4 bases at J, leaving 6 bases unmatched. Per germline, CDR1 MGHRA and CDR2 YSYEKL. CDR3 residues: CASSQGQGVAYGYTF. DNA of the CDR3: TGCGCCAGCAGCCAAGGACAGGGCGTCGCCTATGGCTACACCTTC.

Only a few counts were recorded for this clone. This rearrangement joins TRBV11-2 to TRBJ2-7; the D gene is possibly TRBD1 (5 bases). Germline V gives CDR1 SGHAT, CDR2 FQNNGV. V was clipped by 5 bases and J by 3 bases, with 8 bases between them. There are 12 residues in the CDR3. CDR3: CASSPDSYEQYF. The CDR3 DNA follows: TGTGCCAGCAGCCCCGACAGCTACGAGCAGTACTTC.

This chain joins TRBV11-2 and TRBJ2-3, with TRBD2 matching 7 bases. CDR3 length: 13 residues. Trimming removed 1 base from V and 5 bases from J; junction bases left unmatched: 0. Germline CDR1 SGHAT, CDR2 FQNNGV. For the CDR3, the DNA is TGTGCCAGCAGCTTAGCTAGCGGAGATACGCAGTATTTT. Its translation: CASSLASGDTQYF. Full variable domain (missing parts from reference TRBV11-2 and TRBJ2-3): EAGVAQSPRYKIIEKRQSVAFWCNPISGHATLYWYQQILGQGPKLLIQFQNNGVVDDSQLPKDRFSAERLKGVDSTLKIQPAKLEDSAVYLCASSLASGDTQYFGPGTRLTVL.

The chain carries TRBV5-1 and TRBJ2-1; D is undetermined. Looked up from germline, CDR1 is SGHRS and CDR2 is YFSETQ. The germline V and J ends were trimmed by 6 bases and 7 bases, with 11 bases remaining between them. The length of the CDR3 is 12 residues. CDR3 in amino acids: CASTASHNEQFF. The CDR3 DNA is TGCGCCAGCACTGCCAGTCATAATGAGCAGTTCTTC.

The CDR3 here is CASSEWDRFMNTEAFF. CDR3 bases: TGTGCCAGCAGTGAATGGGACAGATTCATGAACACTGAAGCTTTCTTT. The V and J genes are TRBV2 and TRBJ1-1, with 7 bases lining up with TRBD1. In germline, CDR1 is SNHLY, CDR2 FYNNEI. CDR3 length: 16 residues. Unmatched junction bases numbered 6, after V lost 2 bases and J lost 0 bases.

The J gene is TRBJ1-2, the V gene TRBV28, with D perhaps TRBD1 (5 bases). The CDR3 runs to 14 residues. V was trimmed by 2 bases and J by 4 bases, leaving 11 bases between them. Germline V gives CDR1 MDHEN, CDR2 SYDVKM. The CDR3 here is CASSLRAGFYGYTF. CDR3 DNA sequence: TGTGCCAGCAGTTTAAGAGCAGGGTTCTATGGCTACACCTTC.

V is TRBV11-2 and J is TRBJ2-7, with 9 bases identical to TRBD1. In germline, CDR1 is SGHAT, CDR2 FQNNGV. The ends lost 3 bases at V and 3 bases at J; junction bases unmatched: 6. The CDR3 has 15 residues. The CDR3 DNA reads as TGTGCCAGCAGCTTTGAGGGACAGGGCAACTACGAGCAGTACTTC. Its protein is CASSFEGQGNYEQYF.

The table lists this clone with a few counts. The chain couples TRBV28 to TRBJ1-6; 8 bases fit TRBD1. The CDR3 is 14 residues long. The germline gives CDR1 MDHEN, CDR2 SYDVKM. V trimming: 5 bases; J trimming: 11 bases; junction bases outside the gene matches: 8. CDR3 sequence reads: CASSTGQGQPPLHF. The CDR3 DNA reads TGTGCCAGCAGTACCGGACAGGGACAGCCACCCCTCCACTTT. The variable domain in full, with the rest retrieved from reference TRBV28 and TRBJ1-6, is DVKVTQSSRYLVKRTGEKVFLECVQDMDHENMFWYRQDPGLGLRLIYFSYDVKMKEKGDIPEGYSVSREKKERFSLILESASTNQTSMYLCASSTGQGQPPLHFGNGTRLTVT.